This T cell receptor (beta chain) stems from a study of identical twins. Comment on this clonotype: Its antigen remains unidentified.

V was cut by 5 bases and J by 4 bases, with 24 bases left in between. The CDR3 runs 18 residues. The germline V gene has CDR1 ENHRY and CDR2 SYGVKD. TCRdb reprocessed the 5' RACE reads via MiXCR and lists one record per CDR3 protein. This table holds just under 550,000 distinct CDR3 sequences, 13% to 15% found once. Findings of the study overall: The presence of invariant MAIT and iNKT cells could partly confound analyses of zero-insertion sequences. There was an excess of low generation probability in the out-of-frame alpha sequences that twins shared.

These data also featured in a second study, about yellow fever vaccine responses in identical twins.

Sample: CD4+ T cells sorted from blood. This sequence originates from a woman aged 18-35 years in good health. The chain links TRBV10-3 to TRBJ2-1; D not resolved. In DNA, the CDR3 is TGTGCCATCAGTTGTCTGGCTTTTAGGGTGGGTGGATACAATGAGCAGTTCTTC. Protein: CAISCLAFRVGGYNEQFF.